This T cell receptor (beta chain) appears in the sequencing data of a study of blood T cell repertoires in COVID-19. Whole-study context: PBMCs, B-cell-depleted T cells, or T cells provided the cDNA or gDNA that made up the material.

Per the authors' pipeline: Nucleated cell number was recorded as an estimate derived from reference gene primer amplification. Sequencing used immunoSEQ multiplex PCR; TCRdb keeps in-frame clones, though not all of them. Clone size and the V and J calls come from that table; the DNA yielded D and trimming. The sample has 150,000 to 200,000 clones; 75% to 85% are singletons. Assignments of participants to cohorts depended upon their own reported clinical history. Germline V gives CDR1 KGHSH, CDR2 LQKENI. Germline trimming cut 3 bases from V and 2 bases from J; bases unmatched to any gene: 5. This CDR3 spans 15 amino acids.

The source material was PBMCs or T cells enriched from blood (not recorded which). The TCR sequence derives from a woman aged 45-59 years with acute COVID-19. The V gene is TRBV18, the J gene TRBJ2-5; the match to TRBD2 covers 8 bases. In DNA form, the CDR3 reads TGTGCCAGCTCACCCATCGGGGGGGATCAAGAGACCCAGTACTTC. Protein sequence: CASSPIGGDQETQYF. Using reference TRBV18 and TRBJ2-5 for the parts outside the CDR3, the full variable domain is NAGVMQNPRHLVRRRGQEARLRCSPMKGHSHVYWYRQLPEEGLKFMVYLQKENIIDESGMPKERFSAEFPKEGPSILRIQQVVRGDSAAYFCASSPIGGDQETQYFGPGTRLLVL.